What follows describes a single T cell receptor (beta chain). This sample is part of a study of Ad26.COV2.S vaccination and SARS-CoV-2 variants. The treatment denotes: some 20 received Ad26.COV2.S at low or high dose, single or two shots; 5 received placebo; per-sample allocation not given. The investigators took samples on day 63 after the first vaccine or placebo injection. Sequencing was performed with immunoSEQ multiplex PCR; in TCRdb, only in-frame clones are kept and a portion is missing. The table includes roughly 500,000 clones, about 83% detected once. Trimming took off 7 bases at V and 3 bases at J, with 13 bases between the two ends. Germline V CDR1 and CDR2: LNHDA, SQIVND (reference sequence). CDR3 length equals 14 residues.

The chain employs TRBV19 and TRBJ1-3, with D uncertain. The sequence was obtained from a person between 18 and 65 years old who received the Ad26.COV2.S COVID-19 vaccine or a placebo. The sample consisted of peripheral blood, taken in a trial of Ad26.COV2.S vaccine versus placebo. This CDR3 reads CASKAGQSGNTIYF. CDR3 DNA sequence: TGTGCCAGTAAGGCTGGGCAGAGTGGAAACACCATATATTTT.